The present T cell receptor beta chain was sequenced within a study of T-cell reconstitution after alpha-beta-depleted transplantation in children. During its preparation, the TCRbeta library received unique molecular identifiers. Each CDR3 protein is one row after TCRdb ran MiXCR on the PCR reads. The data show 490,000 or so distinct CDR3 sequences, with about 12% seen just once and about 6% held by the top ten. This clonotype showed up many times. The clonotype comes from a human donor who donated a stem cell graft to a child with combined immunodeficiency. This sample comprised PBMCs from the stem cell graft donor, obtained from the stem cell graft.

The chain's CDR3 is CAISGDRGRYEQYF. In DNA form, the CDR3 reads TGTGCCATCAGTGGGGACAGGGGGCGGTACGAGCAGTACTTC. This chain connects TRBV10-3 to TRBJ2-7, with 12 nucleotides matching TRBD1. The V segment lost 4 bases and the J segment 4 bases; nucleotides outside the gene matches: 2. Germline CDR1 and CDR2: ENHRY and SYGVKD. This CDR3 has 14 amino acids.